This T cell receptor beta chain was captured by sequencing in a study of blood T cell repertoires in COVID-19. In germline, CDR1 is LGHDT, CDR2 YNNKEL (reference sequence). After removal of 1 base from V and 0 bases from J, the junction contained 8 bases not matched to a gene. This CDR3 region has 18 residues. Sequenced by immunoSEQ multiplex PCR; TCRdb stores in-frame clones only, minus some. The data contain about 140,000 clones, approximately 79% of them singletons. The V gene is TRBV3-1 (or the pseudogene TRBV3-2), the J gene TRBJ2-1; the match to TRBD2 covers 8 bases. The sample consisted of peripheral blood. The TCR originated in a man aged 60 to 69 with acute or convalescent COVID-19. DNA of the CDR3: TGTGCCAGCAGCCAAGTGGCGGGAGGCGGGAACTCCTACAATGAGCAGTTCTTC. This codes for CASSQVAGGGNSYNEQFF.